This is a list of T cell receptor beta chains from one sample in a study of T cells in Graves' hyperthyroidism and ophthalmopathy. TCRdb re-analysed the multiplex PCR reads in MiXCR, keeping a single row per CDR3 protein. The sample records around 760,000 distinct CDR3 sequences, about a third being singletons. Sequencing was done on a sample of blood. These receptors came from a woman aged 40 to 55 with Graves' hyperthyroidism. CDR3s include the opening cysteine and the closing phenylalanine or tryptophan. D genes are given only for firm matches. A row's size may be missing; if present it is once, few, many or a size class.

>14|few|TRBJ1-2|TRBV12-3/TRBV12-4|-
CASSFQESSYGYTF
TGTGCCAGCAGTTTTCAGGAAAGCAGCTATGGCTACACCTTC
>12|-|TRBJ1-2|TRBV6-1|-
CASSEGYEGYTF
TGTGCCAGCAGTGAAGGCTACGAGGGCTACACCTTC
>13|-|TRBJ2-2|TRBV6-1|TRBD1
CASCRDRDGGLFF
TGTGCCAGCTGTCGGGACAGGGACGGGGGGCTGTTTTTT
>14|many|TRBJ1-5|TRBV20-1|-
CSASSGGGNQPQHF
TGCAGTGCTAGCTCGGGGGGCGGAAATCAGCCCCAGCATTTT
>14|many|TRBJ1-2|TRBV10-1|TRBD1
CASSPGQGPGGYTF
TGCGCCAGCAGCCCGGGACAGGGGCCTGGGGGCTACACCTTC
>14|few|TRBJ2-7|TRBV7-2|-
CAWSVPGRLYEQYF
TGTGCCTGGAGTGTACCGGGACGACTCTACGAGCAGTACTTC
>15|-|TRBJ2-7|TRBV20-1|TRBD1
CSARDRTGFPREQYF
TGCAGTGCTAGAGATAGGACAGGGTTCCCGCGGGAGCAGTACTTC
>14|-|TRBJ2-7|TRBV29-1|TRBD2
CSVGERGDTGEQYF
TGCAGCGTTGGCGAGCGGGGCGACACCGGGGAGCAGTACTTC
>16|-|TRBJ1-5|TRBV6-1|-
CASSEATVAGVQPQHF
TGTGCCAGCAGTGAGGCGACCGTTGCGGGAGTGCAGCCCCAGCATTTT
>13|many|TRBJ1-6|TRBV7-9|-
CASSLPNNSPLHF
TGTGCCAGCAGCCTTCCCAACAATTCACCCCTCCACTTT
>13|few|TRBJ1-2|TRBV4-2|-
CASSQVRLYGYTF
TGTGCCAGCAGCCAAGTTCGCCTCTATGGCTACACCTTC
>14|many|TRBJ2-5|TRBV20-1|-
CSARDLRGQETQYF
TGCAGTGCTAGAGATTTAAGGGGACAAGAGACCCAGTACTTC
>13|-|TRBJ1-4|TRBV5-5|-
CASSLGINGKLFF
TGTGCCAGCAGCTTGGGAATTAATGGAAAACTGTTTTTT
>15|many|TRBJ2-7|TRBV7-2|TRBD2
CASSLVLVGGDEQYF
TGTGCCAGCAGCTTGGTACTGGTGGGAGGGGACGAGCAGTACTTC
>13|many|TRBJ1-5|TRBV10-3|-
CAISESIYQPQHF
TGTGCCATCAGTGAGTCGATATATCAGCCCCAGCATTTT
>15|many|TRBJ1-4|TRBV25-1|TRBD1
CASSDRDRGDEKLFF
TGTGCCAGCAGTGATCGGGACAGGGGTGATGAAAAACTGTTTTTT
>13|-|TRBJ1-1|TRBV19|-
CASSQTGITEAFF
TGTGCCAGTAGCCAGACAGGTATCACTGAAGCTTTCTTT
>13|many|TRBJ1-2|TRBV10-3|-
CAISDRTNYGYTF
TGTGCCATCAGCGACAGAACAAACTATGGCTACACCTTC
>16|-|TRBJ1-2|TRBV6-5|-
CASSYSSPRGTYGYTF
TGTGCCAGCAGTTACTCGAGTCCCAGGGGAACCTATGGCTACACCTTC
>14|-|TRBJ2-1|TRBV10-3|TRBD2
CAISVLAAANEQFF
TGTGCCATCAGTGTTCTAGCGGCGGCGAATGAGCAGTTCTTC
>11|few|TRBJ1-2|TRBV24-1|TRBD1
CAAQGADGYTF
TGTGCCGCACAGGGGGCGGACGGCTACACCTTC
>18|many|TRBJ1-3|TRBV4-3|TRBD1
CASSQDPTGVTSGNTIYF
TGCGCCAGCAGCCAAGATCCGACAGGGGTCACCTCTGGAAACACCATATATTTT
>12|-|TRBJ1-1|TRBV6-5|-
CASSYQTVEAFF
TGTGCCAGCAGTTATCAGACAGTTGAAGCTTTCTTT
>17|-|TRBJ1-1|TRBV6-2/TRBV6-3|-
CASSYQLAGVMNTEAFF
TGTGCCAGCAGTTACCAGTTGGCAGGGGTGATGAACACTGAAGCTTTCTTT
>12|many|TRBJ1-5|TRBV24-1|-
CATSDADQPQHF
TGTGCCACCAGTGATGCAGATCAGCCCCAGCATTTT
>16|-|TRBJ2-2|TRBV29-1|TRBD2
CSVLRTGGVNTGELFF
TGCAGCGTCCTCAGGACGGGAGGGGTAAACACCGGGGAGCTGTTTTTT
>15|-|TRBJ2-2|TRBV20-1|-
CSAQRDGKNTGELFF
TGCAGTGCCCAACGGGACGGAAAGAACACCGGGGAGCTGTTTTTT
>13|-|TRBJ1-5|TRBV16|-
CASSQFESQPQHF
TGTGCCAGCAGCCAATTTGAATCTCAGCCCCAGCATTTT
>14|few|TRBJ2-7|TRBV4-1|-
CASSQGLGVYEQYF
TGCGCCAGCAGCCAGGGTCTGGGGGTCTACGAGCAGTACTTC
>15|few|TRBJ1-2|TRBV7-2|-
CASSLDYVSVGGYTF
TGTGCCAGCAGCTTAGATTACGTCTCGGTCGGTGGCTACACCTTC
>15|-|TRBJ1-1|TRBV2|-
CASSLGGQMNIEAFF
TGTGCCAGCAGTTTAGGAGGACAGATGAACATTGAAGCTTTCTTT